This passage covers 30 T cell receptor beta chains from one sample sequenced in a study of T-cell memory formation after mild COVID-19. TCRdb recomputed calls from the 5' RACE reads with MiXCR, one row per CDR3 protein. Altogether 250,000 to 350,000 distinct CDR3 sequences are present, about 13% being singletons, with the ten largest covering 20% to 25%. The sample taken for sequencing was PBMCs or a T cell subset sorted from them (not recorded which). Receptors originate from a man aged 18 to 29 who had mild COVID-19 (a few samples of this study predate the infection). Cell type and time point are not known.

V usage is TRBV10-3 and J usage is TRBJ1-5; 7 bases align to TRBD1. The CDR3 totals 14 residues. Per germline, CDR1 ENHRY and CDR2 SYGVKD. The ends lost 3 bases at V and 15 bases at J; junction bases unmatched: 14. For the CDR3, the DNA is TGTGCCATCAGTGAAACATTACAGGGGTCCAGCCCGCATTTT. It translates to CAISETLQGSSPHF.

The V call is TRBV20-1, the J call TRBJ1-3, with D perhaps TRBD1 (5 bases). Germline loops: CDR1 DFQATT, CDR2 SNEGSKA (reference sequence). CDR3 length equals 13 residues. The V and J ends lost 0 bases and 4 bases respectively, with 7 bases between them. The CDR3 nucleotides read TGCAGTGCTAGAGAGCCAGGGGGAAACACCATATATTTT. This encodes CSAREPGGNTIYF.

This clonotype was seen at least ten times. This chain links TRBV2 with TRBJ1-4, with unresolved D. The CDR3 loop spans 12 amino acids. The V gene lost 7 bases and the J gene lost 4 bases, with 7 bases spanning the gap. In germline, CDR1 is SNHLY, CDR2 FYNNEI. This CDR3 reads CASNRVNEKLFF. The CDR3 region has the DNA TGTGCCAGCAATAGGGTTAATGAAAAACTGTTTTTT. Combining the CDR3 with reference TRBV2 and TRBJ1-4 gives the whole variable domain EPEVTQTPSHQVTQMGQEVILRCVPISNHLYFYWYRQILGQKVEFLVSFYNNEISEKSEIFDDQFSVERPDGSNFTLKIRSTKLEDSAMYFCASNRVNEKLFFGSGTQLSVL.

The chain recombines TRBV10-3 with TRBJ2-7; 10 bases are shared with TRBD1. The germline gives CDR1 ENHRY, CDR2 SYGVKD. This CDR3 comprises 17 residues. The V gene end was trimmed by 3 bases and the J gene end by 0 bases; junction bases not matched to a gene: 8. DNA of the CDR3: TGTGCCATCAGTGACCCGGACAGGGGGGCTGACTCCTACGAGCAGTACTTC. Protein sequence: CAISDPDRGADSYEQYF.

The chain combines TRBV6-6 with TRBJ2-1; the D gene is possibly TRBD1 (6 bases). Germline-derived CDR1 and CDR2 are MNHNY and SVGAGI (reference sequence). Trimming removed 0 bases from V and 5 bases from J, with 8 bases in between. The length of the CDR3 is 14 residues. The CDR3 loop is CASSYSGTNNEQFF. CDR3 coding DNA: TGTGCCAGCAGTTACTCCGGGACAAACAATGAGCAGTTCTTC.

The sample holds a few counts of this clonotype. This chain links TRBV6-2 or TRBV6-3 with TRBJ1-2, with TRBD1 matching over 8 bases. CDR3 length equals 13 residues. J lost 4 bases, V lost 10 bases, and 8 bases had no gene match. CDR1 MNHEY and CDR2 SVGEGT come from the germline V gene. The CDR3 loop is CATLRQGSYGYTF. The CDR3 region has the DNA TGTGCCACCCTAAGACAGGGGAGCTATGGCTACACCTTC.

This clonotype has a count of ten or more. The chain has TRBV29-1 and TRBJ2-7; a possible D gene is TRBD2 (6 bases). Between the trimmed V and J ends, which lost 7 bases and 0 bases, there was a span of 7 bases. The germline gives CDR1 SQVTM, CDR2 ANQGSEA. The CDR3 runs to 11 residues. The CDR3 here is CSGGGSYEQYF. The CDR3 DNA follows: TGCAGCGGGGGAGGCTCCTACGAGCAGTACTTC.

This clonotype was found a few times. The chain employs TRBV20-1 and TRBJ2-1; D ambiguous. This CDR3 has 12 residues. Trimming removed 0 bases at V and 9 bases at J, with 9 bases between. The V gene's germline CDR1 is DFQATT and CDR2 SNEGSKA (reference sequence). Here the CDR3 reads CSAREVDPEQFF. The CDR3 bases are TGCAGTGCTAGAGAAGTTGATCCTGAGCAGTTCTTC.

The chain recombines TRBV15 with TRBJ1-4, with D tentatively TRBD1 (6 bases). In germline, CDR1 is LNHNV, CDR2 YYDKDF (reference sequence). The V and J ends lost 0 bases and 8 bases respectively, with 13 bases between them. CDR3 length: 15 residues. CDR3 amino acids: CATSRDPQGEEKLFF. CDR3 in DNA: TGTGCCACCAGCAGAGATCCACAGGGAGAAGAAAAACTGTTTTTT.

This clonotype showed up just a few times. The J gene is TRBJ1-1, the V gene TRBV28; D not certain. Trimming left V 5 bases short and J 5 bases short, with 15 bases between. The CDR3 loop spans 14 amino acids. Per germline, CDR1 MDHEN and CDR2 SYDVKM. The DNA for the CDR3 is TGTGCCAGCAGTCCGCGGGGTCCGGGGACTGAAGCTTTCTTT. Protein: CASSPRGPGTEAFF.

The rearrangement uses TRBV24-1 and TRBJ2-2, with D uncertain. Trimming pared 4 bases from V and 4 bases from J, leaving 6 bases between. Germline V gene sequence: CDR1 KGHDR, CDR2 SFDVKD. The CDR3 length is 13 residues. CDR3 sequence reads: CATSDGPTGELFF. In DNA form, the CDR3 reads TGTGCCACCAGTGACGGGCCCACCGGGGAGCTGTTTTTT.

CDR3 DNA: TGTGCCAGCGGGGGTAGGAATACCTACGAGCAGTACTTC. Amino acids: CASGGRNTYEQYF. The chain joins TRBV9 to TRBJ2-7; possibly TRBD1 or TRBD2 for D (5 bases each). V lost 7 bases and J lost 2, with 13 bases in between. The length of the CDR3 is 13 residues. Germline assignment: CDR1 SGDLS and CDR2 YYNGEE. Drawing the rest from reference TRBV9 and TRBJ2-7, the complete variable domain is DSGVTQTPKHLITATGQRVTLRCSPRSGDLSVYWYQQSLDQGLQFLIQYYNGEERAKGNILERFSAQQFPDLHSELNLSSLELGDSALYFCASGGRNTYEQYFGPGTRLTVT.

This clonotype was counted a few times. The CDR3 bases are TGTGCCAGCAGTGAGGGGACAGCTTATGGCTACACCTTC. Translation: CASSEGTAYGYTF. This chain links TRBV25-1 with TRBJ1-2; TRBD1 aligns across 7 bases. The V gene end was trimmed by 3 bases and the J gene end by 5 bases; junction bases not matched to a gene: 3. This CDR3 contains 13 residues. CDR1 is MGHDK and CDR2 is SYGVNS in the germline V gene.

This clonotype was seen only a few times. The rearrangement joins TRBV18 to TRBJ1-2; D is unresolved. Germline CDR1 KGHSH, CDR2 LQKENI. V lost 1 base to trimming and J lost 4 bases, with 10 bases between them. The CDR3 contains 14 residues. The CDR3 nucleotides are TGTGCCAGCTCACCACTTGCAGGCCGCTATGGCTACACCTTC. This translates into CASSPLAGRYGYTF.

Only a few counts were recorded for this clonotype. V and J are TRBV4-2 and TRBJ2-5, with 14 bases identical to TRBD2. Unmatched junction bases numbered 6, after V lost 0 bases and J lost 0 bases. The CDR3 totals 19 residues. CDR1 LGHNA and CDR2 YNFKEQ come from the germline V gene. This chain's CDR3 is CASSQDPGLAGGHQETQYF. In DNA form, the CDR3 reads TGTGCCAGCAGCCAAGACCCTGGACTAGCGGGGGGCCACCAAGAGACCCAGTACTTC.

The chain recombines TRBV20-1 with TRBJ2-3; 9 bases match TRBD2. The germline CDR1 and CDR2 sequences are DFQATT and SNEGSKA (reference sequence). The CDR3 is made up of 16 amino acids. CDR3 protein: CSWAEKAGGGGDTQYF. Written as DNA, the CDR3 is TGCAGCTGGGCGGAAAAAGCGGGGGGAGGTGGTGATACGCAGTATTTT.

This clonotype was seen ten or more times. The V gene is TRBV4-1, the J gene TRBJ2-6; D gene uncertain. V shed 5 bases and J shed 0 bases, with 14 bases lying between them. CDR3 length equals 17 residues. The V gene's germline CDR1 is MGHRA and CDR2 YSYEKL. This chain's CDR3 is CASSEGFAFSGANVLTF. The CDR3, as DNA: TGCGCCAGCAGCGAAGGCTTCGCCTTCTCTGGGGCCAACGTCCTGACTTTC.

The chain employs TRBV7-2 and TRBJ1-1; D is undetermined. CDR3 size: 12 residues. Germline CDR1 reads SGHTA; CDR2 reads FQGNSA. The ends were cut back, 6 bases at V and 4 bases at J, with 9 bases in the middle. DNA of the CDR3: TGTGCCAGCAGGGAGTGGGGCACTGAAGCTTTCTTT. Amino acid sequence: CASREWGTEAFF.

This clonotype was observed a few times. The DNA of the CDR3 is TGCGCCAGCAGCTTGACTAATCCCGGGACTCGCCCCGGGGAGCTGTTTTTT. Protein product: CASSLTNPGTRPGELFF. The chain is built from TRBV5-1 and TRBJ2-2, with D possibly matching TRBD2 (6 bases). V lost 1 base to trimming and J lost 6 bases, with 19 bases between them. The CDR3 consists of 17 residues. Per the germline V gene, CDR1 is SGHRS and CDR2 is YFSETQ.

The gene calls are TRBV5-5 and TRBJ2-7; 8 nucleotides agree with TRBD2. In germline, CDR1 is SGHKS, CDR2 YYEKEE (reference sequence). V lost 4 bases to trimming and J lost 5 bases; unmatched junction nucleotides: 11. This CDR3 spans 15 amino acids. CDR3 in amino acids: CASSTRVAGPHEQYF. CDR3 DNA: TGTGCCAGCAGCACCCGGGTAGCGGGGCCCCACGAGCAGTACTTC.

The chain carries TRBV4-2 and TRBJ2-2; D gene ambiguous. The CDR3 loop spans 18 amino acids. V was shortened by 0 bases and J by 1 base, with 15 bases between the two germline ends. The V gene's germline CDR1 is LGHNA and CDR2 YNFKEQ. The CDR3 protein is CASSQDLFLRQNTGELFF. DNA for the CDR3: TGTGCCAGCAGCCAAGACCTCTTCCTGCGACAGAACACCGGGGAGCTGTTTTTT.

The sample holds many counts of this clonotype. This chain connects TRBV7-9 to TRBJ1-1; D is uncertain. The CDR3 extends over 13 amino acids. Trimming stripped 2 bases from V and 3 bases from J, with 7 bases between. Germline values: CDR1 SEHNR, CDR2 FQNEAQ (reference sequence). The CDR3 DNA follows: TGTGCCAGCAGCTTATGGCGGCACACTGAAGCTTTCTTT. Amino acid sequence: CASSLWRHTEAFF.

This clonotype was seen many times. The chain is built from TRBV4-3 and TRBJ2-3; 14 bases align to TRBD2. This CDR3 has 15 residues. J gave up 4 bases and V 4 bases, and 1 base lay outside the gene matches. Germline lookup yields CDR1 LGHNA and CDR2 YSLEER. In DNA form, the CDR3 reads TGCGCCAGCAGCCCGACTAGCGGGGGGGCAGATACGCAGTATTTT. Translation: CASSPTSGGADTQYF.

This chain uses TRBV7-9 with TRBJ2-7; D is possibly TRBD1 (6 bases). This CDR3 region has 13 residues. The germline V gene has CDR1 SEHNR and CDR2 FQNEAQ (reference sequence). V dropped 1 base and J dropped 10 bases, with 14 bases sitting between them. The chain's CDR3 is CASSLGQGNLQYV. The CDR3 nucleotides read TGTGCCAGCAGCTTAGGTCAGGGGAATTTACAGTACGTC.

The sample holds a few counts of this clonotype. The chain links TRBV7-3 to TRBJ2-3, with 7 bases fitting TRBD2. V lost 5 bases and J lost 6; bases outside the gene matches: 8. The CDR3 extends over 14 amino acids. Germline V gene sequence: CDR1 SGHTA, CDR2 FQGTGA. The CDR3 protein is CASSARGVKDTQYF. The CDR3 bases are TGTGCCAGCAGCGCCCGGGGGGTTAAGGATACGCAGTATTTT.

CDR3 nucleotide sequence: TGTGCCAGCAGCTTAGGCGCCGGCAGTATAGCAGCCCAGCATTTT. This encodes CASSLGAGSIAAQHF. The rearrangement links TRBV7-9 to TRBJ1-5; D remains ambiguous. The germline gives CDR1 SEHNR, CDR2 FQNEAQ (reference sequence). The V gene lost 1 base and the J gene lost 11 bases, with 18 bases spanning the gap. This CDR3 contains 15 residues.

This clonotype was found many times. V usage is TRBV5-1 and J usage is TRBJ1-2; D gene unclear. CDR1 is SGHRS and CDR2 is YFSETQ in the germline V gene. V was shortened by 0 bases and J by 2 bases, with 8 bases between the two germline ends. The CDR3 is made up of 14 amino acids. This CDR3 reads CASSLGPGNYGYTF. Written as DNA, the CDR3 is TGCGCCAGCAGCTTGGGGCCAGGCAACTATGGCTACACCTTC.

This clonotype was counted many times. CDR3 DNA: TGTGCCACCCAGGGGGCGGGGTTCCCCACAGATACGCAGTATTTT. Encoded protein: CATQGAGFPTDTQYF. The chain combines TRBV27 with TRBJ2-3; TRBD1 matches 8 bases. This CDR3 spans 15 amino acids. Germline CDR1 is MNHEY and CDR2 is SMNVEV (reference sequence). J was trimmed by 2 bases and V by 10 bases; bases with no gene match: 11.

This clonotype was observed a single time. V and J are TRBV7-2 and TRBJ1-2; no definite D call. The CDR3 is 14 residues long. Germline V CDR1 and CDR2: SGHTA, FQGNSA. V lost 5 bases, J lost 6 bases, and 16 bases lay in between. CDR3 in DNA: TGTGCCAGCAGCCCAACGGCTGGGGATCATGGCTACACCTTC. Its protein is CASSPTAGDHGYTF.

The chain carries TRBV7-9 and TRBJ2-1, with 7 positions matching TRBD2. Trimming cost V 2 bases and J 0 bases; bases outside gene matches: 1. This CDR3 has 15 residues. CDR1 SEHNR and CDR2 FQNEAQ come from the germline V gene (reference sequence). CDR3 residues: CASSLLAASYNEQFF. The CDR3 DNA reads as TGTGCCAGCAGCTTACTAGCGGCCTCCTACAATGAGCAGTTCTTC.